These 13 T cell receptor beta chains originate from one sample sequenced in a study of blood T cell repertoires in COVID-19 (dated by TCRdb to the early 2020s). The method was the immunoSEQ multiplex PCR assay. As stored in TCRdb, this immuneACCESS dataset retains in-frame rearrangements with V and J assigned. A fraction of the clones does not appear; measured against another copy, unresolved V genes explain less than half of the discrepancy, and the remainder lacks a known reason. This sample is represented by about 72,000 clones; roughly 87% of them were singletons. The top ten hold approximately 18% of the sample. Sequenced sample: peripheral blood. These TCRs come from a human donor in a cohort sampled during active COVID-19.

The rearrangement joins TRBV7-8 to TRBJ1-5; unclear D gene. The length of the CDR3 is 14 residues. Germline CDR1 is SGHVS and CDR2 is FQNEAQ. V dropped 0 bases and J dropped 1 base, with 4 bases sitting between them. The CDR3 DNA reads as TGTGCCAGCAGCTTAGCCGGGAGCAATCAGCCCCAGCATTTT. Its protein product is CASSLAGSNQPQHF.

This sequence joins TRBV3-1 (or the pseudogene TRBV3-2) and TRBJ2-7, with TRBD1 identical over 8 bases. The CDR3 is 14 residues long. CDR1 is LGHDT and CDR2 is YNNKEL in the germline V gene (reference sequence). Trimming at V came to 4 bases and at J to 4 bases, leaving 6 bases not matched to a gene. This CDR3 reads CASSLRTGMYEQYF. DNA for the CDR3: TGTGCCAGCAGCCTCCGGACAGGGATGTACGAGCAGTACTTC.

This clone was detected only once. This chain uses TRBV10-3 with TRBJ2-7, with 9 bases lining up with TRBD1. Germline trimming cut 2 bases from V and 3 bases from J; bases unmatched to any gene: 2. The CDR3 totals 14 residues. Per germline, CDR1 ENHRY and CDR2 SYGVKD. This CDR3 reads CAISEGTGYYEQYF. The DNA for the CDR3 is TGTGCCATCAGTGAGGGGACAGGGTACTACGAGCAGTACTTC.

V is TRBV2 and J is TRBJ2-7; D is unclear. Trimming shortened V by 7 bases and J by 3 bases, and 7 bases separated the two germline ends. Per germline, CDR1 SNHLY and CDR2 FYNNEI. This CDR3 is 11 amino acids long. CDR3 protein: CASMVSYEQYF. In nucleotides, the CDR3 is TGTGCCAGCATGGTCAGCTACGAGCAGTACTTC.

The V gene is TRBV2, the J gene TRBJ1-5; weak D call: TRBD1 (6 bases). This CDR3 has 13 residues. Germline V gives CDR1 SNHLY, CDR2 FYNNEI. Trimming removed 8 bases from V and 4 bases from J, with 12 bases in between. This chain's CDR3 is CASAGGKNQPQHF. DNA for the CDR3: TGTGCCAGCGCTGGGGGCAAAAATCAGCCCCAGCATTTT.

This clone was observed once. This chain uses TRBV2 with TRBJ1-3; 7 bases align to TRBD1. Germline V gene sequence: CDR1 SNHLY, CDR2 FYNNEI. The CDR3 contains 20 residues. V lost 7 bases and J lost 0; bases outside the gene matches: 21. CDR3 nucleotide sequence: TGTGCCAGCATTAAGGGGAGGAGACAGGGCCCACGAAACTCTGGAAACACCATATATTTT. Its protein is CASIKGRRQGPRNSGNTIYF.

The CDR3 is CASSEVGGRDEKLFF. The CDR3 DNA is TGTGCCAGCAGTGAAGTCGGGGGGAGGGATGAAAAACTGTTTTTT. This chain joins TRBV6-1 and TRBJ1-4; possible D gene TRBD1, 5 bases. CDR3 length: 15 residues. Looked up from germline, CDR1 is MNHNS and CDR2 is SASEGT. Trimming left V 1 base short and J 6 bases short, with 12 bases between.

The chain links TRBV14 to TRBJ1-3, with a weak D call TRBD1 (6 bases). Germline V gene data show CDR1 as SGHDN and CDR2 as FVKESK. The CDR3 length is 17 residues. V lost 3 bases and J lost 0, with 15 bases in between. CDR3 loop: CASSHNGDRNSGNTIYF. In DNA form, the CDR3 reads TGTGCCAGCAGCCATAACGGAGACAGGAACTCTGGAAACACCATATATTTT.

A single count supports this clone. The chain couples TRBV10-3 to TRBJ2-7, with D tentatively TRBD1 (5 bases). Germline V lookup: CDR1 ENHRY, CDR2 SYGVKD. Trimming removed 10 bases from V and 1 base from J, with 20 bases in between. This CDR3 contains 15 residues. The CDR3 region has the DNA TGTGCCACCGACCCGACAGCATTCAAATCCTACGAGCAGTACTTC. This encodes CATDPTAFKSYEQYF.

The chain couples TRBV6-5 to TRBJ1-6; D gene uncertain. The V end was cut by 3 bases, the J end by 8 bases, with 8 bases between. Germline CDR1 MNHEY, CDR2 SVGAGI. CDR3 length equals 13 residues. CDR3: CASSYFVDSPLHF. CDR3 DNA sequence: TGTGCCAGCAGTTATTTCGTCGATTCACCCCTCCACTTT.

This rearrangement joins TRBV6-6 to TRBJ1-5; 9 bases fit TRBD1. Germline CDR1 is MNHNY and CDR2 is SVGAGI (reference sequence). J gave up 4 bases and V 8 bases, and 0 bases lay outside the gene matches. The CDR3 totals 12 residues. In DNA form, the CDR3 reads TGTGCCAGCGGGACAGGGAATCAGCCCCAGCATTTT. This gives the protein CASGTGNQPQHF.

The V gene is TRBV4-2, the J gene TRBJ1-3; D possibly corresponds to TRBD1 (6 bases). The CDR3 covers 17 residues. Germline CDR1 is LGHNA and CDR2 is YNFKEQ. Trimming pared 4 bases from V and 4 bases from J, leaving 20 bases between. The CDR3 sequence: CASSPGGAAATGNTIYF. The CDR3 region has the DNA TGTGCCAGCAGCCCCGGGGGGGCGGCCGCTACGGGAAACACCATATATTTT.

The rearrangement links TRBV7-3 to TRBJ2-7; TRBD1 aligns across 9 bases. This CDR3 is 15 amino acids long. Germline values: CDR1 SGHTA, CDR2 FQGTGA. V trimming: 4 bases; J trimming: 5 bases; junction bases outside the gene matches: 9. The CDR3 here is CASSYTGGSPHEQYF. The CDR3 bases are TGTGCCAGCAGCTATACAGGGGGCAGCCCCCACGAGCAGTACTTC.